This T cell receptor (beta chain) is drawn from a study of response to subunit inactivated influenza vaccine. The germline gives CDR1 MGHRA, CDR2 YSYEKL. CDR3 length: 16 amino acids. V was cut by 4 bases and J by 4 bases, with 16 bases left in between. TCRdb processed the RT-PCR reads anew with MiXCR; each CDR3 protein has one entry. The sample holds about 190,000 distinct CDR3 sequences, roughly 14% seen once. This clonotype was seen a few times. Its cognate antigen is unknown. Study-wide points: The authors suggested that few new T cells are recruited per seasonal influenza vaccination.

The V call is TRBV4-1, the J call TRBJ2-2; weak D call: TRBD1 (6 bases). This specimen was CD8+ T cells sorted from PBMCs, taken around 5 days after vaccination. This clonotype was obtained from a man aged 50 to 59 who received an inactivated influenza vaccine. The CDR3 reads CASSPHIKGGTGELFF. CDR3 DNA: TGCGCCAGCAGCCCCCATATCAAAGGGGGCACCGGGGAGCTGTTTTTT.